These 31 T cell receptor beta chains were sequenced from one sample in a study of shared clonotypes between healthy human individuals. Sequenced by immunoSEQ multiplex PCR; TCRdb stores in-frame clones only, minus some. The sample yields around 2.5 million clones, approximately 93% seen once. The source material was naive CD4+ T cells from PBMCs. The sample's subset: CD45RA+ positively selected. All receptors derive from a man aged 18 to 30 in good health. Some clones in this sample may be carry-over from other donors' samples.

The CDR3 DNA reads as TGTGCCGTAGGGCCACCTCATAGCAATCAGCCCCAGCATTTT. Its translation is CAVGPPHSNQPQHF. The V call is TRBV6-1, the J call TRBJ1-5, with D unclear. V was shortened by 11 bases and J by 0 bases, with 14 bases between the two germline ends. The CDR3 consists of 14 residues. From germline, CDR1 is MNHNS and CDR2 SASEGT.

CDR3 nucleotide sequence: TGTGCTAGTGGTTACCAGGCTAACGGTGCGACCCAGTACTTC. It specifies CASGYQANGATQYF. V usage is TRBV12-5 and J usage is TRBJ2-5, with D uncertain. Trimming took off 4 bases at V and 7 bases at J, with 16 bases between the two ends. The CDR3 extends over 14 amino acids. Looked up from germline, CDR1 is LGHNT and CDR2 is FRNRAP.

CDR3 protein: CASSKARRASTEAFF. CDR3 DNA sequence: TGTGCCAGCAGCAAAGCGCGGAGGGCGAGCACTGAAGCTTTCTTT. The rearrangement uses TRBV21-1 and TRBJ1-1. TRBV21-1 is flagged as a pseudogene. This CDR3 has 15 amino acids.

The V and J genes are TRBV6-1 and TRBJ2-1; possibly TRBD1 for D (6 bases). Germline CDR1 MNHNS, CDR2 SASEGT. This CDR3 contains 13 residues. Trimming shortened V by 8 bases and J by 8 bases, and 16 bases separated the two germline ends. The DNA of the CDR3 is TGTGCCAGCGGAAAAGGGGACAAGGATGAGCAGTTCTTC. This codes for CASGKGDKDEQFF.

This rearrangement joins TRBV11-1 to TRBJ2-6, with 10 bases that match TRBD1. The CDR3 has 18 amino acids. The V and J ends lost 5 bases and 2 bases, in that order; junction bases with no gene match: 9. CDR1 SGHAT and CDR2 FQDESV come from the germline V gene (reference sequence). For the CDR3, the DNA is TGTGCCAGCAGCCGCGGACAGGGGGTTATGACTGGGGCCAACGTCCTGACTTTC. Its protein product is CASSRGQGVMTGANVLTF.

The chain is built from TRBV15 and TRBJ2-7; 8 nucleotides align to TRBD1. The V gene end was trimmed by 11 bases and the J gene end by 1 base; junction bases not matched to a gene: 7. The CDR3 is made up of 13 amino acids. Looked up from germline, CDR1 is LNHNV and CDR2 is YYDKDF (reference sequence). CDR3 region: CASGQGLSYEQYF. CDR3 coding DNA: TGTGCCTCAGGACAGGGCCTATCCTACGAGCAGTACTTC.

V and J are TRBV28 and TRBJ2-2, with a tentative D call TRBD1 (5 bases). Deletions cut 3 bases from V and 1 base from J, with 15 bases between. The germline V gene has CDR1 MDHEN and CDR2 SYDVKM. This CDR3 has 17 amino acids. CDR3 residues: CASSLLTTARNTGELFF. Written as DNA, the CDR3 is TGTGCCAGCAGTTTGCTCACGACAGCCCGGAACACCGGGGAGCTGTTTTTT.

The rearrangement links TRBV4-3 to TRBJ2-2; tentatively, D is TRBD1 (7 bases). The V end lost 2 bases, the J end lost 0 bases, and 10 bases lay between the germline ends. This CDR3 comprises 16 residues. In germline, CDR1 is LGHNA, CDR2 YSLEER. CDR3 region: CASSQQGGTNTGELFF. The CDR3 nucleotides read TGCGCCAGCAGCCAACAGGGGGGAACGAACACCGGGGAGCTGTTTTTT.

This clone was seen just once. DNA for the CDR3: TGTGCCAGCAGCCAAAGAGGGCTATTAGTTGCAACTAATGAAAAACTGTTTTTT. Translation: CASSQRGLLVATNEKLFF. The V call is TRBV7-8, the J call TRBJ1-4; no firm D call. CDR1 and CDR2 from the germline V gene are SGHVS and FQNEAQ. This CDR3 is built from 18 residues. V shed 5 bases and J shed 0 bases, with 19 bases lying between them. Drawing the rest from reference TRBV7-8 and TRBJ1-4, the complete variable domain is GAGVSQSPRYKVAKRGQDVALRCDPISGHVSLFWYQQALGQGPEFLTYFQNEAQLDKSGLPSDRFFAERPEGSVSTLKIQRTQQEDSAVYLCASSQRGLLVATNEKLFFGSGTQLSVL.

Comment on this clone: In the same sample, other DNA sequences code for this CDR3. The chain combines TRBV5-1 with TRBJ2-5, with D perhaps TRBD2 (7 bases). V lost 3 bases to trimming and J lost 5 bases, with 11 bases between them. Germline CDR1 SGHRS, CDR2 YFSETQ. The CDR3 spans 13 residues. CDR3 nucleotides: TGCGCCAGCAGCTCGGGGGGCGGGGAGACCCAGTACTTC. Translating gives CASSSGGGETQYF. Filled out from reference TRBV5-1 and TRBJ2-5, the complete variable domain reads KAGVTQTPRYLIKTRGQQVTLSCSPISGHRSVSWYQQTPGQGLQFLFEYFSETQRNKGNFPGRFSGRQFSNSRSEMNVSTLELGDSALYLCASSSGGGETQYFGPGTRLLVL.

The chain joins TRBV5-1 to TRBJ2-1; 8 positions match TRBD2. CDR1 and CDR2 from the germline V gene are SGHRS and YFSETQ. The CDR3 runs 15 residues. After removal of 3 bases from V and 7 bases from J, the junction contained 9 bases not matched to a gene. Written as DNA, the CDR3 is TGCGCCAGCAGCTCTTTAGCGGGATCCAGGAATGAGCAGTTCTTC. Its protein is CASSSLAGSRNEQFF.

This clone occurred once. The chain recombines TRBV10-3 with TRBJ1-1; 7 nucleotides align to TRBD1. Germline CDR1 ENHRY, CDR2 SYGVKD. Trimming removed 6 bases from V and 6 bases from J; junction bases left unmatched: 4. The CDR3 is 12 residues long. The CDR3 DNA is TGTGCCATCAGCCTGACAGGGTCTGAAGCTTTCTTT. It encodes CAISLTGSEAFF.

CDR3 nucleotide sequence: TGTGCCAGCAGTCTGGGTTGGGGTAACTACGAGCAGTACTTC. It yields the protein CASSLGWGNYEQYF. This sequence joins TRBV7-6 and TRBJ2-7; D is unclear. This CDR3 has 14 residues. In germline, CDR1 is SGHVS, CDR2 FNYEAQ. V lost 6 bases and J 3 bases, leaving 15 bases between the germline ends.

Comments on this clone: Additional DNA sequences in this sample encode the identical CDR3. The chain is built from TRBV7-2 and TRBJ2-1; 10 bases map to TRBD2. V shed 5 bases, J shed 2 bases, and the junction held 3 bases outside the gene matches. CDR1 SGHTA and CDR2 FQGNSA come from the germline V gene. The CDR3 spans 15 residues. The CDR3 DNA is TGTGCCAGCAGCCCAGGACTAGCGGCCTACAATGAGCAGTTCTTC. Protein sequence: CASSPGLAAYNEQFF.

A single count supports this clone. V is TRBV27 and J is TRBJ2-6; D is unresolved. V was pared by 0 bases and J by 2 bases, with 11 bases between. Germline V gene lookup returns CDR1 MNHEY and CDR2 SMNVEV (reference sequence). There are 17 residues in the CDR3. The CDR3: CASSLSRAGAGANVLTF. In DNA form, the CDR3 reads TGTGCCAGCAGTTTATCTCGCGCAGGTGCTGGGGCCAACGTCCTGACTTTC.

V and J are TRBV28 and TRBJ1-2; D is possibly TRBD1 (5 bases). The CDR3 is 20 amino acids. V lost 0 bases and J lost 3, with 26 bases in between. Germline V lookup: CDR1 MDHEN, CDR2 SYDVKM. CDR3 DNA sequence: TGTGCCAGCAGTTTATGGATCGACACGACCCGGGTCCCGGGGCACTATGGCTACACCTTC. Translation: CASSLWIDTTRVPGHYGYTF.

This chain links TRBV5-1 with TRBJ2-1; the D is unclear. Germline V gene data show CDR1 as SGHRS and CDR2 as YFSETQ. The CDR3 has 15 amino acids. Trimming cost V 0 bases and J 0 bases, with 7 bases left between them. The CDR3 spells CASSLDTASYNEQFF. The DNA of the CDR3 is TGCGCCAGCAGCTTGGACACAGCCTCCTACAATGAGCAGTTCTTC.

As regards this clone: Other DNA sequences from this sample encode an identical CDR3 as well. This chain joins TRBV28 and TRBJ2-7; 10 bases agree with TRBD2. Losses at the gene ends were 9 bases for V and 2 bases for J; bases not matched to a gene: 4. The V gene's germline CDR1 is MDHEN and CDR2 SYDVKM. The CDR3 is made up of 13 amino acids. The CDR3 reads CASRTSGTYEQYF. In DNA form, the CDR3 reads TGTGCCAGTCGGACTAGCGGAACCTACGAGCAGTACTTC. The whole variable domain, filled in from reference TRBV28 and TRBJ2-7, reads DVKVTQSSRYLVKRTGEKVFLECVQDMDHENMFWYRQDPGLGLRLIYFSYDVKMKEKGDIPEGYSVSREKKERFSLILESASTNQTSMYLCASRTSGTYEQYFGPGTRLTVT.

The chain joins TRBV10-3 to TRBJ2-1; D gene unclear. CDR3 length: 12 amino acids. V lost 4 bases and J lost 5, with 6 bases in between. Germline assignment: CDR1 ENHRY and CDR2 SYGVKD. CDR3 sequence (DNA): TGTGCCATCAGTGGCCGGGACAATGAGCAGTTCTTC. Translation: CAISGRDNEQFF.

The rearrangement uses TRBV30 and TRBJ2-1; D gene unclear. Germline CDR1 and CDR2: GTSNPN and SVGIG (reference sequence). The ends were cut back, 5 bases at V and 3 bases at J, with 11 bases in the middle. This CDR3 comprises 13 residues. The CDR3 loop is CAWAVDGYNEQFF. The CDR3 nucleotides are TGTGCCTGGGCAGTGGACGGCTACAATGAGCAGTTCTTC.

This sequence joins TRBV5-8 and TRBJ1-2, with no clear D. Per germline, CDR1 SGHTS and CDR2 YDEGEE. Trimming cost V 6 bases and J 4 bases, with 13 bases left between them. The CDR3 consists of 13 residues. The CDR3 protein is CASTRRVSYGYTF. The DNA for the CDR3 is TGTGCCAGCACCCGACGCGTTTCCTATGGCTACACCTTC.

The V and J genes are TRBV7-3 and TRBJ2-2, with D possibly TRBD1 on 5 matching bases. The V and J ends lost 3 bases and 6 bases respectively, with 11 bases between them. Germline CDR1 reads SGHTA; CDR2 reads FQGTGA. The CDR3 is 14 residues long. CDR3 residues: CASSFRDSAGELFF. The CDR3 coding sequence is TGTGCCAGCAGCTTCAGGGATTCGGCCGGGGAGCTGTTTTTT.

This clone was counted between two and nine times. The sample contains more than one DNA sequence encoding this CDR3. This chain uses TRBV2 with TRBJ1-3; D is ambiguous. CDR1 and CDR2 (germline): SNHLY, FYNNEI. The V gene lost 4 bases and the J gene lost 4 bases, with 2 bases spanning the gap. The CDR3 sequence is 11 residues long. CDR3 in DNA: TGTGCCAGCAGTGCAGGAAACACCATATATTTT. It specifies CASSAGNTIYF.

The chain combines TRBV4-3 with TRBJ2-1; TRBD2 agrees at 7 bases. V shed 4 bases, J shed 14 bases, and the junction held 14 bases outside the gene matches. The CDR3 spans 14 residues. Looked up from germline, CDR1 is LGHNA and CDR2 is YSLEER. CDR3 coding DNA: TGCGCCAGCAGCCGAGCTACCACCGGGACTATAAAGTTCTTC. Amino acids: CASSRATTGTIKFF.

This chain's CDR3 is CASAGTGGGDEQFF. CDR3 nucleotide sequence: TGTGCCAGCGCCGGGACAGGGGGAGGCGATGAGCAGTTCTTC. The chain joins TRBV28 to TRBJ2-1; 11 bases match TRBD1. This CDR3 spans 14 amino acids. Germline V gene sequence: CDR1 MDHEN, CDR2 SYDVKM. J gave up 8 bases and V 8 bases, and 8 bases lay outside the gene matches.

The gene calls are TRBV6-4 and TRBJ2-1, with 10 bases that match TRBD2. The V gene's germline CDR1 is MRHNA and CDR2 SNTAGT. This CDR3 has 15 residues. V lost 6 bases and J lost 7; bases outside the gene matches: 9. The DNA of the CDR3 is TGTGCCAGCAGCCCGGGACTAGCGATTGCTAATGAGCAGTTCTTC. Protein: CASSPGLAIANEQFF.

This clone was seen once. The chain employs TRBV7-8 and TRBJ2-7; a weak D match, TRBD1 (6 bases). CDR3 size: 13 residues. Per germline, CDR1 SGHVS and CDR2 FQNEAQ. Trimming pared 1 base from V and 8 bases from J, leaving 12 bases between. CDR3 DNA: TGTGCCAGCAGCTTAGGACAGGCGCCTCAGCAGTACTTC. Protein product: CASSLGQAPQQYF.

V and J are TRBV30 and TRBJ2-7, with a weak D call TRBD2 (6 bases). V lost 2 bases and J 7 bases, leaving 12 bases between the germline ends. The CDR3 has 12 amino acids. Germline lookup yields CDR1 GTSNPN and CDR2 SVGIG (reference sequence). In DNA form, the CDR3 reads TGTGCCTGGAGTCTCACTGCGGGGGAGCAGTACTTC. Its protein product is CAWSLTAGEQYF.

V gene TRBV9 combines with J gene TRBJ2-7; 9 bases fit TRBD1. The CDR3 is made up of 14 amino acids. Germline V lookup: CDR1 SGDLS, CDR2 YYNGEE. V lost 6 bases and J lost 6; bases outside the gene matches: 10. The DNA of the CDR3 is TGTGCCAGCAACGCCGGGACAGGGTTAGGCGAGCAGTACTTC. Amino acids: CASNAGTGLGEQYF.

This rearrangement joins TRBV7-9 to TRBJ2-5, with TRBD1 matching 11 bases. From germline, CDR1 is SEHNR and CDR2 FQNEAQ (reference sequence). CDR3 size: 18 residues. Losses at the gene ends were 2 bases for V and 4 bases for J; bases not matched to a gene: 12. The chain's CDR3 is CASSLLRTGGKVVETQYF. CDR3 DNA: TGTGCCAGCAGCTTACTCAGGACAGGGGGCAAGGTGGTAGAGACCCAGTACTTC.

The V gene is TRBV4-1, the J gene TRBJ2-7; no clear D. The CDR3 is 14 residues long. The V gene's germline CDR1 is MGHRA and CDR2 YSYEKL. Trimming removed 4 bases at V and 2 bases at J, with 12 bases between. The CDR3 is CASSLASTPYEQYF. Written as DNA, the CDR3 is TGCGCCAGCAGCCTAGCCTCCACACCCTACGAGCAGTACTTC.